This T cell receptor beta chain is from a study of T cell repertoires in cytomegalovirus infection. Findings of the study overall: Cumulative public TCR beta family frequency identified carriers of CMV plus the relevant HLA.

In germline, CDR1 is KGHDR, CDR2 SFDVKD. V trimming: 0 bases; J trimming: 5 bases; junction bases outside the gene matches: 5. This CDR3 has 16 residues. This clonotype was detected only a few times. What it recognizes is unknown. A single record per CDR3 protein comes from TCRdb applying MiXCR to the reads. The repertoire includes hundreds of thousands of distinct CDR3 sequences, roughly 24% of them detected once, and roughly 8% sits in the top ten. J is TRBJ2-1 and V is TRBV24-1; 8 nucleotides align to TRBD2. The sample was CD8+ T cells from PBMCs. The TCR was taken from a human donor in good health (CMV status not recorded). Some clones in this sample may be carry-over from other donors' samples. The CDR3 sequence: CATSDLNGGAHNEQFF. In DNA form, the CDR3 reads TGTGCCACCAGTGATTTGAACGGGGGGGCCCACAATGAGCAGTTCTTC.